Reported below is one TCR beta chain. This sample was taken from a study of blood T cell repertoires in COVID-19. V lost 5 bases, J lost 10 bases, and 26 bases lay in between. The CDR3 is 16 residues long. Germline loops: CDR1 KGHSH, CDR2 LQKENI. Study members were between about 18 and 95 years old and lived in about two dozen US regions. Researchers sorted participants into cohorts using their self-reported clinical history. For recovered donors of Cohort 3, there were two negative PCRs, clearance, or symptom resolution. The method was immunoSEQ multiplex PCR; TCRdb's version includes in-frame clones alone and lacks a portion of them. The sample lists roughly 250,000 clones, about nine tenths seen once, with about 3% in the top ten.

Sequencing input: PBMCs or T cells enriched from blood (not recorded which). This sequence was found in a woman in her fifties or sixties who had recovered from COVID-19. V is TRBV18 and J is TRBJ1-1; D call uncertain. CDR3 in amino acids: CASSDQAGQTTSGAFF. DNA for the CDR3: TGTGCCAGCTCAGATCAAGCGGGTCAGACTACTTCCGGAGCTTTCTTT.